Listed here are 30 T cell receptor beta chains from one sample, sequenced in a study of cytomegalovirus exposure and HLA in healthy donors. The method was immunoSEQ multiplex PCR; TCRdb's version includes in-frame clones alone and lacks a portion of them. The table has under 150,000 clones, roughly nine tenths seen once; the top ten hold less than 3%. Sequences were obtained from PBMCs. The source of these receptors is a man aged 18 to 30 in good health and CMV-seronegative.

The rearrangement links TRBV10-3 to TRBJ2-3, with 8 bases that match TRBD1. J was trimmed by 2 bases and V by 7 bases; bases with no gene match: 5. The CDR3 sequence is 14 residues long. In germline, CDR1 is ENHRY, CDR2 SYGVKD. CDR3 coding DNA: TGTGCCATCAATCCGGGACAGGTCACAGATACGCAGTATTTT. Translated: CAINPGQVTDTQYF.

This clone was seen a few times. The chain combines TRBV7-8 with TRBJ2-2, with D unclear. This CDR3 has 13 amino acids. The germline CDR1 and CDR2 sequences are SGHVS and FQNEAQ. V lost 3 bases to trimming and J lost 7 bases, with 9 bases between them. The CDR3, as DNA: TGTGCCAGCAGCTTTGACTTGCTCGGGGAGCTGTTTTTT. It encodes CASSFDLLGELFF.

This clone was seen a few times. The rearrangement joins TRBV7-9 to TRBJ1-2, with 7 bases identical to TRBD1. CDR1 SEHNR and CDR2 FQNEAQ come from the germline V gene (reference sequence). This CDR3 comprises 15 residues. Trimming at V came to 1 base and at J to 4 bases, leaving 6 bases not matched to a gene. The DNA for the CDR3 is TGTGCCAGCAGCTTAGTTCCTGCAGGGGGCTATGGCTACACCTTC. Residues: CASSLVPAGGYGYTF. Full variable domain (rest looked up from reference TRBV7-9 and TRBJ1-2): DTGVSQNPRHKITKRGQNVTFRCDPISEHNRLYWYRQTLGQGPEFLTYFQNEAQLEKSRLLSDRFSAERPKGSFSTLEIQRTEQGDSAMYLCASSLVPAGGYGYTFGSGTRLTVV.

The table lists this clone with a count of one. The chain links TRBV9 to TRBJ2-7, with D possibly TRBD2 on 5 matching bases. The V and J ends lost 0 bases and 5 bases respectively, with 12 bases between them. CDR3 length: 14 amino acids. Germline assignment: CDR1 SGDLS and CDR2 YYNGEE. The CDR3 region is CASSVAEGLHEQYF. The CDR3 bases are TGTGCCAGCAGCGTAGCTGAGGGATTACACGAGCAGTACTTC.

The rearrangement uses TRBV19 and TRBJ2-7; D is undetermined. This CDR3 has 13 residues. From germline, CDR1 is LNHDA and CDR2 SQIVND (reference sequence). Between the trimmed V and J ends, which lost 0 bases and 2 bases, there was a span of 5 bases. CDR3 nucleotide sequence: TGTGCCAGTAGTATAGACAATCCCTACGAGCAGTACTTC. Protein product: CASSIDNPYEQYF.

CDR3 protein: CASSTGGTDTQYF. In DNA, the CDR3 is TGCGCCAGCAGCACCGGTGGCACAGATACGCAGTATTTT. The chain links TRBV5-1 to TRBJ2-3; no firm D call. The length of the CDR3 is 13 residues. The ends were cut back, 4 bases at V and 1 base at J, with 7 bases in the middle. Germline V lookup: CDR1 SGHRS, CDR2 YFSETQ.

The CDR3 here is CASTSFQGSNYGYTF. CDR3 nucleotide sequence: TGTGCCAGCACAAGTTTTCAGGGATCTAACTATGGCTACACCTTC. The gene calls are TRBV28 and TRBJ1-2, with D possibly TRBD1 on 5 matching bases. V shed 7 bases and J shed 0 bases, with 15 bases lying between them. This CDR3 is built from 15 residues. CDR1 and CDR2 from the germline V gene are MDHEN and SYDVKM.

V usage is TRBV2 and J usage is TRBJ1-2; D not certain. This CDR3 comprises 13 residues. Per the germline V gene, CDR1 is SNHLY and CDR2 is FYNNEI. Trimming took off 3 bases at V and 2 bases at J, with 7 bases between the two ends. As DNA, the CDR3 is TGTGCCAGCAGTGATTCAGGCAACTATGGCTACACCTTC. Translated, it gives CASSDSGNYGYTF.

The count of this clone is one. The rearrangement uses TRBV6-1 and TRBJ2-1; 10 bases fit TRBD2. V shed 3 bases and J 6 bases; nucleotides not matched to a gene: 8. The CDR3 has 16 amino acids. Germline V CDR1 and CDR2: MNHNS, SASEGT. As DNA, the CDR3 is TGTGCCAGCAGTGAGTGGTTAGCGGGAGGAGCCAATGAGCAGTTCTTC. Translation: CASSEWLAGGANEQFF.

The V and J genes are TRBV5-1 and TRBJ1-4; a weak D match, TRBD1 (6 bases). V gave up 0 bases and J gave up 7 bases, with 10 bases separating them. Germline CDR1 is SGHRS and CDR2 is YFSETQ. This CDR3 contains 14 residues. CDR3 sequence: CASSLETGREKLFF. In nucleotides, the CDR3 is TGCGCCAGCAGCTTGGAGACAGGTCGTGAAAAACTGTTTTTT.

The rearrangement joins TRBV5-1 to TRBJ2-1; 11 nucleotides line up with TRBD1. The germline V gene encodes CDR1 SGHRS and CDR2 YFSETQ. The CDR3 spans 15 residues. J lost 6 bases, V lost 3 bases, and 5 bases had no gene match. The CDR3 DNA sequence: TGCGCCAGCAGCTGGACAGGGGGCTCTCGCAATGAGCAGTTCTTC. This encodes CASSWTGGSRNEQFF.

In its sample, this clone was seen a few times. The chain recombines TRBV28 with TRBJ1-5; D is ambiguous. With 2 bases removed from V and 4 bases from J, the gap between germline ends came to 6 bases. The CDR3 extends over 13 amino acids. Germline V CDR1 and CDR2: MDHEN, SYDVKM. The CDR3 region is CASSLNQNQPQHF. CDR3 sequence (DNA): TGTGCCAGCAGTTTAAACCAGAATCAGCCCCAGCATTTT.

The chain is built from TRBV6-1 and TRBJ2-7; 7 nucleotides line up with TRBD1. The CDR3 covers 15 residues. The V segment lost 7 bases and the J segment 2 bases; nucleotides outside the gene matches: 11. CDR1 is MNHNS and CDR2 is SASEGT in the germline V gene. The CDR3 here is CASTQTGTDAYEQYF. CDR3 sequence (DNA): TGTGCCAGCACCCAAACCGGGACAGACGCCTACGAGCAGTACTTC.

The chain is built from TRBV15 and TRBJ2-5, with 10 bases lining up with TRBD1. The germline V gene encodes CDR1 LNHNV and CDR2 YYDKDF (reference sequence). Unmatched junction bases numbered 23, after V lost 0 bases and J lost 1 base. The CDR3 sequence is 23 residues long. The CDR3 reads CATSRDSAAEGQGITLRQETQYF. The CDR3 DNA is TGTGCCACCAGCAGAGATTCGGCGGCCGAGGGACAGGGGATTACACTTCGCCAAGAGACCCAGTACTTC.

A few counts support this clone. The V and J genes are TRBV25-1 and TRBJ2-7; D is undetermined. Trimming removed 2 bases at V and 2 bases at J, with 10 bases between. Germline V lookup: CDR1 MGHDK, CDR2 SYGVNS. This CDR3 has 14 residues. Here the CDR3 DNA reads TGTGCCAGCAGTGAACTGGGCGTTACCTACGAGCAGTACTTC. Amino acids: CASSELGVTYEQYF.

The CDR3 loop reads CAWGNWDSPRKLFF. CDR3 sequence (DNA): TGTGCCTGGGGCAATTGGGACAGCCCCAGAAAACTGTTTTTT. This sequence joins TRBV30 and TRBJ1-4; 7 bases fit TRBD1. The CDR3 contains 14 residues. Germline CDR1 GTSNPN, CDR2 SVGIG (reference sequence). J was trimmed by 10 bases and V by 5 bases; bases with no gene match: 13.

This chain joins TRBV7-2 and TRBJ2-4, with TRBD2 matching 10 bases. The junction had 2 bases not matched to a gene; V was cut back by 1 base and J by 8 bases. Germline V CDR1 and CDR2: SGHTA, FQGNSA. The CDR3 has 14 residues. CDR3 coding DNA: TGTGCCAGCAGCTTAGGCCTAGCGGGAGACATTCAGTACTTC. This gives the protein CASSLGLAGDIQYF.

The rearrangement links TRBV5-6 to TRBJ1-5; the D is unclear. The CDR3 totals 14 residues. Germline V lookup: CDR1 SGHDT, CDR2 YYEEEE. Trimming pared 5 bases from V and 7 bases from J, leaving 16 bases between. This CDR3 reads CASSFKTSGQPQHF. CDR3 coding DNA: TGTGCCAGCAGTTTCAAGACATCGGGGCAGCCCCAGCATTTT. The variable domain in full, with the rest retrieved from reference TRBV5-6 and TRBJ1-5, is DAGVTQSPTHLIKTRGQQVTLRCSPKSGHDTVSWYQQALGQGPQFIFQYYEEEERQRGNFPDRFSGHQFPNYSSELNVNALLLGDSALYLCASSFKTSGQPQHFGDGTRLSIL.

The table lists this clone with a few counts. V is TRBV19 and J is TRBJ2-7; 10 positions agree with TRBD1. Looked up from germline, CDR1 is LNHDA and CDR2 is SQIVND (reference sequence). This CDR3 contains 14 residues. Germline trimming cut 2 bases from V and 9 bases from J; bases unmatched to any gene: 7. The CDR3 coding sequence is TGTGCCAGTAGTATACGGGACAGGGGAAAAGGGCAGTACTTC. Its protein is CASSIRDRGKGQYF. The full variable domain, in which reference TRBV19 and TRBJ2-7 provide the parts outside the CDR3, is DGGITQSPKYLFRKEGQNVTLSCEQNLNHDAMYWYRQDPGQGLRLIYYSQIVNDFQKGDIAEGYSVSREKKESFPLTVTSAQKNPTAFYLCASSIRDRGKGQYFGPGTRLTVT.

The chain couples TRBV2 to TRBJ1-2; 7 bases align to TRBD1. The V gene end was trimmed by 6 bases and the J gene end by 3 bases; junction bases not matched to a gene: 7. CDR1 and CDR2 (germline): SNHLY, FYNNEI. The CDR3 loop spans 14 amino acids. The CDR3 region has the DNA TGTGCCAGCAGCCGGGACAGTTCTTACTATGGCTACACCTTC. Amino acid sequence: CASSRDSSYYGYTF.

The chain has TRBV6-6 and TRBJ1-3; D may be TRBD1 (5 bases). The CDR3 runs 14 residues. V gave up 7 bases and J gave up 4 bases, with 14 bases separating them. Germline CDR1 is MNHNY and CDR2 is SVGAGI (reference sequence). The CDR3 here is CASTTGTFGNTIYF. CDR3 sequence (DNA): TGTGCCAGCACCACTGGGACTTTCGGAAACACCATATATTTT.

The chain links TRBV9 to TRBJ2-5; TRBD1 might be the D (5 bases). CDR3 length equals 14 residues. Germline V gives CDR1 SGDLS, CDR2 YYNGEE. Trimming removed 0 bases at V and 2 bases at J, with 8 bases between. CDR3 sequence: CASSVGQGQETQYF. The CDR3 coding sequence is TGTGCCAGCAGCGTAGGTCAGGGACAAGAGACCCAGTACTTC.

A few counts support this clone. The V and J genes are TRBV25-1 and TRBJ2-7, with TRBD1 matching over 11 bases. Per the germline V gene, CDR1 is MGHDK and CDR2 is SYGVNS. The CDR3 has 18 amino acids. Germline trimming cut 5 bases from V and 3 bases from J; bases unmatched to any gene: 15. CDR3 sequence (DNA): TGTGCCAGCAGTACCGGGACAGGGGGTCCGGAACACTTCTACGAGCAGTACTTC. Translation: CASSTGTGGPEHFYEQYF.

This sequence joins TRBV5-1 and TRBJ2-2; 11 bases match TRBD2. This CDR3 region has 17 residues. J was trimmed by 6 bases and V by 0 bases; bases with no gene match: 7. Per germline, CDR1 SGHRS and CDR2 YFSETQ. The chain's CDR3 is CASSLDSTSGRAGELFF. As DNA, the CDR3 is TGCGCCAGCAGCTTGGATTCTACTAGCGGGAGAGCCGGGGAGCTGTTTTTT.

The J gene is TRBJ2-2, the V gene TRBV19; a weak D match, TRBD1 (6 bases). CDR3 size: 15 residues. Trimming took 1 base from V and 2 from J, leaving 8 bases between them. CDR1 is LNHDA and CDR2 is SQIVND in the germline V gene (reference sequence). Here the CDR3 reads CASSIARGNTGELFF. CDR3 nucleotides: TGTGCCAGTAGTATAGCCAGGGGAAACACCGGGGAGCTGTTTTTT.

The chain joins TRBV5-6 to TRBJ2-7; perhaps TRBD2 as D (5 bases). This CDR3 is built from 13 residues. V gave up 4 bases and J gave up 2 bases, with 10 bases separating them. Germline CDR1 is SGHDT and CDR2 is YYEEEE. CDR3 sequence (DNA): TGTGCCAGCAGCCCGGGGTTGGCCTACGAGCAGTACTTC. Its translation is CASSPGLAYEQYF.

The rearrangement uses TRBV28 and TRBJ1-1; D not certain. Between the trimmed V and J ends, which lost 3 bases and 5 bases, there was a span of 7 bases. There are 12 residues in the CDR3. Germline values: CDR1 MDHEN, CDR2 SYDVKM. In DNA, the CDR3 is TGTGCCAGCAGTTTTGCGAGGACTGAAGCTTTCTTT. It is translated as CASSFARTEAFF.

The chain joins TRBV18 to TRBJ2-2, with D perhaps matching TRBD1 (6 bases). V lost 2 bases to trimming and J lost 2 bases, with 9 bases between them. Germline V gene sequence: CDR1 KGHSH, CDR2 LQKENI. CDR3 length: 15 residues. Here the CDR3 DNA reads TGTGCCAGCTCACCAAGGACAGAAAACACCGGGGAGCTGTTTTTT. This sequence encodes CASSPRTENTGELFF.

This clone was recorded a few times. The chain is built from TRBV2 and TRBJ2-5, with D perhaps matching TRBD1 (6 bases). CDR1 and CDR2 (germline): SNHLY, FYNNEI. V lost 6 bases to trimming and J lost 4 bases, with 12 bases between them. The CDR3 covers 13 residues. Here the CDR3 reads CASRLQGGETQYF. The CDR3 DNA follows: TGTGCCAGCAGATTACAGGGCGGAGAGACCCAGTACTTC.

The chain carries TRBV5-1 and TRBJ2-7; the D gene is possibly TRBD1 (5 bases). The germline V and J ends were trimmed by 0 bases and 6 bases, with 22 bases remaining between them. There are 17 residues in the CDR3. The germline CDR1 and CDR2 sequences are SGHRS and YFSETQ. CDR3 sequence (DNA): TGCGCCAGCAGCTTGGTCCCCAGGCGGCAATTACAGGTCGAGCAGTACTTC. This gives the protein CASSLVPRRQLQVEQYF.